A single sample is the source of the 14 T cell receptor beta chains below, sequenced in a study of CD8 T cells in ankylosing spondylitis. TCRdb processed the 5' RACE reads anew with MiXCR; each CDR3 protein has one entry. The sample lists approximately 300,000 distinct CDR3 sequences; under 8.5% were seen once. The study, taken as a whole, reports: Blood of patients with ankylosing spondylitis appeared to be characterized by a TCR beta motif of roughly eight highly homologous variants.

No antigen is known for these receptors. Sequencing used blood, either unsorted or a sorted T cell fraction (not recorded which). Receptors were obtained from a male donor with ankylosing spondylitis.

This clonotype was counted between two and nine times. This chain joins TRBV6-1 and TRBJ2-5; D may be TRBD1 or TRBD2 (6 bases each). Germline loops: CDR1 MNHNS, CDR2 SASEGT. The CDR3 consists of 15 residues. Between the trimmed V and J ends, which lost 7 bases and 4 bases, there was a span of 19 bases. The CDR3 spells CASTWGADRSETQYF. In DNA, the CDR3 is TGTGCCAGCACATGGGGGGCAGATCGTTCAGAGACCCAGTACTTC.

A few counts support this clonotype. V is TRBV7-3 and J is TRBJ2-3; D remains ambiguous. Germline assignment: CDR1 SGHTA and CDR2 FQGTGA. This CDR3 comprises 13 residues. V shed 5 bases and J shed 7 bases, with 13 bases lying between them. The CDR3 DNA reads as TGTGCCAGCAGCGCGCCACTGGGGAATACGCAGTATTTT. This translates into CASSAPLGNTQYF.

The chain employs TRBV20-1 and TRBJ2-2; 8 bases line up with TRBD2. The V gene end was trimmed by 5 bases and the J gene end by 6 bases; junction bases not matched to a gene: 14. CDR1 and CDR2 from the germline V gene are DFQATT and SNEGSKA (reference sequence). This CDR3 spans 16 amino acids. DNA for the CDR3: TGCAGTGCTTACTATCGGGGGGGAGAGAGAGCCGGGGAGCTGTTTTTT. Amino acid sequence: CSAYYRGGERAGELFF.

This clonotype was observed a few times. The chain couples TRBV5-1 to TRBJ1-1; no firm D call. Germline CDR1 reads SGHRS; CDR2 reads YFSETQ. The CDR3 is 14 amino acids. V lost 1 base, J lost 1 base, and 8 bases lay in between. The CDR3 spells CASSLLPGNTEAFF. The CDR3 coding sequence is TGCGCCAGCAGCTTGCTGCCTGGGAACACTGAAGCTTTCTTT.

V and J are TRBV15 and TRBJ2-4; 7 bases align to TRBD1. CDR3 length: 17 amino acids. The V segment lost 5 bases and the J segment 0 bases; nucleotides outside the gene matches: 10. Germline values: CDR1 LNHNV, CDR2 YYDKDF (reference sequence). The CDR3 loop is CATSGQGQILAKNIQYF. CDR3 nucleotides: TGTGCCACCAGCGGCCAGGGACAGATACTAGCCAAAAACATTCAGTACTTC.

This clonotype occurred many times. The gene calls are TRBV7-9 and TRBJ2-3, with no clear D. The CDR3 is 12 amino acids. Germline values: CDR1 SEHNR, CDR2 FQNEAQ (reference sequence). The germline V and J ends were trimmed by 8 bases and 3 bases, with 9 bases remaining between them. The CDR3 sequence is CASLPTTDTQYF. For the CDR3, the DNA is TGTGCCAGCCTCCCCACGACAGATACGCAGTATTTT.

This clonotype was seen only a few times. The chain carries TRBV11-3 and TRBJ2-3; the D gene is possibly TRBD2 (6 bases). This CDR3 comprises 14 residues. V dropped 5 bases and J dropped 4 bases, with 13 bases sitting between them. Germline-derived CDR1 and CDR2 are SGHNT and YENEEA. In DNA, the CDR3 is TGTGCCAGCAGCCTCCGGGGACTGGCAGATACGCAGTATTTT. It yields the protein CASSLRGLADTQYF.

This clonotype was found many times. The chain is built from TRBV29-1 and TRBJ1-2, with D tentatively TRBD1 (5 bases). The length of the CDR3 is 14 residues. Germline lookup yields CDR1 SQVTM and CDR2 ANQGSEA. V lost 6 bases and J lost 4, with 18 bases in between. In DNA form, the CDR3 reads TGCAGCGTCGATGGGAGTGGGGGGATCTATGGCTACACCTTC. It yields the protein CSVDGSGGIYGYTF.

The DNA of the CDR3 is TGTGCCAGCAGCCCCATTGGAATCAACGAGCAGTACTTC. It codes for CASSPIGINEQYF. V and J are TRBV11-2 and TRBJ2-7; D is uncertain. Germline loops: CDR1 SGHAT, CDR2 FQNNGV. V shed 5 bases and J shed 5 bases, with 13 bases lying between them. The CDR3 loop spans 13 amino acids.

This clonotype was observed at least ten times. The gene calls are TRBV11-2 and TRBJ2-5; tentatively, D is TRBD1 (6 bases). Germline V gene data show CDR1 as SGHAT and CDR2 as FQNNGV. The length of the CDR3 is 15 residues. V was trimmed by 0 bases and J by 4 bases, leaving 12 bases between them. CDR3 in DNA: TGTGCCAGCAGCTTAGAATGGGGGCGCGGAGAGACCCAGTACTTC. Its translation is CASSLEWGRGETQYF.

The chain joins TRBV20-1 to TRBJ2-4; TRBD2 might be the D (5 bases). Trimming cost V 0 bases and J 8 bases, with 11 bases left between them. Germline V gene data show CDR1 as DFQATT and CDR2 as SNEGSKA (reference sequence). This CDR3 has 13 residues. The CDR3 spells CSAREPGYDIQYF. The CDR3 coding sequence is TGCAGTGCTAGAGAACCGGGGTATGACATTCAGTACTTC.

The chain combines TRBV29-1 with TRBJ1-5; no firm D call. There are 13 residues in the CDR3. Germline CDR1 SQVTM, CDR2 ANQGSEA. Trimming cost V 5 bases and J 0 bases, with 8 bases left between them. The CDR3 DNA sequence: TGCAGCGTTAGGATCCATAGCAATCAGCCCCAGCATTTT. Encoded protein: CSVRIHSNQPQHF.

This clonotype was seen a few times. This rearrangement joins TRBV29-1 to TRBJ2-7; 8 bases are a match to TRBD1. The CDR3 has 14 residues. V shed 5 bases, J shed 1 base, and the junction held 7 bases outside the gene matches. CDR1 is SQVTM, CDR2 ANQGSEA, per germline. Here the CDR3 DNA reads TGCAGCGTTTTCGGACAGGGTCCGTCCTACGAGCAGTACTTC. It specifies CSVFGQGPSYEQYF.

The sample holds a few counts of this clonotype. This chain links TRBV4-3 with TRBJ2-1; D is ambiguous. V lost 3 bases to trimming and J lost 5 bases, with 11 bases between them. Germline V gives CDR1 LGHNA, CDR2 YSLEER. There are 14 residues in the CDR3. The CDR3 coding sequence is TGCGCCAGCAGCCATATCCTCACAAACAATGAGCAGTTCTTC. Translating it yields CASSHILTNNEQFF.